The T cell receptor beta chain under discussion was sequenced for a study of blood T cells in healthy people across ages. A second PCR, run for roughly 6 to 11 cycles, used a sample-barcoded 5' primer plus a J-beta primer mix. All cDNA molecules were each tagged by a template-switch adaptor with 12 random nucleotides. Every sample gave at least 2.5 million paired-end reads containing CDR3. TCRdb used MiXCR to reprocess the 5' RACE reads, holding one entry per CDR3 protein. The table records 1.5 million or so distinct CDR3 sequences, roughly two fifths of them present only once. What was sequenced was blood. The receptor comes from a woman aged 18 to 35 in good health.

CDR3 sequence reads: CASSFSGKTIRDRGLYGYTF. The DNA for the CDR3 is TGTGCCAGCAGTTTTAGCGGCAAGACAATCCGGGACAGGGGGCTGTATGGCTACACCTTC. This chain uses TRBV28 with TRBJ1-2, with 12 bases aligning to TRBD1. V lost 3 bases to trimming and J lost 5 bases; unmatched junction nucleotides: 19. The CDR3 has 20 residues. Germline CDR1 is MDHEN and CDR2 is SYDVKM.